Listed below are T cell receptor beta chains from one sample, sequenced in a study of shared clonotypes between healthy human individuals. Libraries were prepared by immunoSEQ multiplex PCR; TCRdb keeps only in-frame clonotypes and omits some of them. Counted here are about 610,000 clones, around 96% occurring once; the ten biggest clones make up 0.11%. Sequencing was carried out using naive CD8+ T cells sorted from blood. These receptors were collected from a woman aged 25 to 39 in good health. Both conserved end residues are part of each CDR3. D genes are given only for firm matches. Expanded clones get a size class; other rows say once, few or many, or leave the size out.

D,V,J,size,CDR3,DNA
.,TRBV4-2,TRBJ2-7,.,CASSQSLAYEQYF,TGTGCCAGCAGCCAGAGCCTGGCATACGAGCAGTACTTC
.,TRBV4-1,TRBJ2-7,.,CASSQSFSESSYEQYF,TGCGCCAGCAGCCAAAGTTTTTCTGAATCCTCCTACGAGCAGTACTTC
.,TRBV28,TRBJ2-2,.,CASSWVGPRTGELFF,TGTGCCAGCAGTTGGGTCGGACCCCGAACCGGGGAGCTGTTTTTT
TRBD1,TRBV4-1,TRBJ2-7,.,CASSQAQGAGYEQYF,TGCGCCAGCAGCCAGGCACAGGGGGCGGGGTACGAGCAGTACTTC
TRBD1,TRBV7-9,TRBJ2-5,.,CASRDRGETQYF,TGTGCCAGCAGGGACAGGGGAGAGACCCAGTACTTC
.,TRBV28,TRBJ2-7,.,CASSLRHSYEQYF,TGTGCCAGCAGTTTACGCCACTCCTACGAGCAGTACTTC
TRBD2,TRBV4-2,TRBJ2-1,.,CASTQGLGASGSMNPYNEQFF,TGTGCCAGCACCCAGGGGCTTGGGGCTAGCGGGAGTATGAATCCATACAATGAGCAGTTCTTC
.,TRBV28,TRBJ2-2,.,CASRGMRLLGQSTNTGELFF,TGTGCCAGCAGGGGGATGCGGCTGCTAGGACAGTCGACGAACACCGGGGAGCTGTTTTTT
.,TRBV7-2,TRBJ2-1,.,CASSHGEQFF,TGTGCCAGCAGTCATGGTGAGCAGTTCTTC
.,TRBV28,TRBJ2-2,.,CASTDWNTTNTGELFF,TGTGCCAGCACCGACTGGAACACGACGAACACCGGGGAGCTGTTTTTT
.,TRBV25-1,TRBJ1-1,.,CASAGTRWGEAFF,TGTGCCAGCGCCGGGACCCGGTGGGGTGAAGCTTTCTTT
TRBD1,TRBV7-9,TRBJ1-1,.,CASKTLRGRTDTEAFF,TGTGCCAGCAAGACCCTCAGGGGGCGGACCGACACTGAAGCTTTCTTT
.,TRBV10-2,TRBJ2-5,.,CASSVGQLAETQYF,TGCGCCAGCAGTGTGGGGCAGTTAGCGGAGACCCAGTACTTC
TRBD1,TRBV5-6,TRBJ1-1,.,CASSLGTANTEAFF,TGTGCCAGCAGCTTAGGGACAGCGAACACTGAAGCTTTCTTT
.,TRBV5-1,TRBJ2-7,once,CASSVDRSSYEQYF,TGCGCCAGCAGCGTTGACCGGAGCTCCTACGAGCAGTACTTC
.,TRBV27,TRBJ2-7,.,CASSKASSGRGRGYEQYF,TGTGCCAGCAGTAAAGCCTCTTCGGGAAGGGGAAGAGGGTACGAGCAGTACTTC
.,TRBV28,TRBJ2-7,.,CASKGPSTYEQYF,TGTGCCAGCAAAGGCCCGTCCACCTACGAGCAGTACTTC
TRBD2,TRBV4-1,TRBJ2-7,.,CASSQGGLAAYEQYF,TGCGCCAGCAGCCAAGGTGGGCTAGCGGCCTACGAGCAGTACTTC
.,TRBV7-7,TRBJ2-1,.,CASSFRESSYNEQFF,TGTGCCAGCAGCTTTAGGGAGAGCTCCTACAATGAGCAGTTCTTC
.,TRBV28,TRBJ1-5,.,CASGWWNQPQHF,TGTGCCAGCGGGTGGTGGAATCAGCCCCAGCATTTT
.,TRBV30,TRBJ1-5,.,CAWSADSNQPQHF,TGTGCCTGGAGCGCAGACAGCAATCAGCCCCAGCATTTT
.,TRBV28,TRBJ1-4,.,CASRPLEVPWLEKLFF,TGTGCCAGCCGCCCTCTGGAGGTCCCTTGGTTGGAAAAACTGTTTTTT
TRBD1,TRBV29-1,TRBJ1-4,.,CSAGPGQGASREKLFF,TGCAGCGCAGGTCCGGGGCAGGGGGCGAGTCGGGAAAAACTGTTTTTT
.,TRBV28,TRBJ2-7,.,CASSAGRLGYEQYF,TGTGCCAGCAGTGCAGGGAGGTTGGGCTACGAGCAGTACTTC
TRBD2,TRBV5-4,TRBJ2-5,.,CASRATSGLSQETQYF,TGTGCCAGCAGGGCTACTAGCGGGCTCTCGCAAGAGACCCAGTACTTC
.,TRBV11-2,TRBJ1-1,.,CASSLYGGTLMNTEAFF,TGTGCCAGCAGCTTATACGGGGGGACCCTCATGAACACTGAAGCTTTCTTT
.,TRBV27,TRBJ2-2,.,CASWADTGELFF,TGTGCCAGCTGGGCGGACACCGGGGAGCTGTTTTTT
TRBD1,TRBV13,TRBJ2-7,.,CASSLGQGAKEQYF,TGTGCCAGCAGCCTGGGACAGGGGGCAAAAGAGCAGTACTTC
TRBD1,TRBV5-1,TRBJ1-2,.,CASSLDRDLYGYTF,TGCGCCAGCAGCCTGGACAGGGACCTTTATGGCTACACCTTC
.,TRBV7-6,TRBJ1-3,.,CASSLNPSLDGNTIYF,TGTGCCAGCAGCTTAAACCCCTCCTTAGATGGAAACACCATATATTTT
.,TRBV19,TRBJ2-7,.,CASSIISGTLYEQYF,TGTGCCAGTAGTATTATTAGCGGTACCCTCTACGAGCAGTACTTC
.,TRBV5-6,TRBJ2-2,.,CASSLDLGGANTGELFF,TGTGCCAGCAGCTTGGATCTGGGGGGAGCGAACACCGGGGAGCTGTTTTTT
.,TRBV30,TRBJ1-1,few,CARTQGTAEAFF,TGTGCCAGGACCCAGGGTACGGCTGAAGCTTTCTTT
.,TRBV7-9,TRBJ2-7,.,CASSHSYEQYF,TGTGCCAGCAGTCACTCCTACGAGCAGTACTTC
.,TRBV5-1,TRBJ1-1,once,CASSLGPQAEAFF,TGCGCCAGCAGCTTGGGGCCACAAGCTGAAGCTTTCTTT
.,TRBV4-1,TRBJ2-7,.,CASSQAIQYYEQYF,TGCGCCAGCAGCCAAGCTATCCAGTACTACGAGCAGTACTTC